This record concerns one T cell receptor (beta chain) sequence. The sample comes from a study of T cell clones after liver transplantation. Study overall: Three of the eight recipients were HCV-positive; the rest had non-autoimmune, non-viral transplant indications.

Trimming removed 3 bases at V and 5 bases at J, with 14 bases between. CDR1 and CDR2 from the germline V gene are SGHAT and FQDESV (reference sequence). The CDR3 is made up of 15 amino acids. Measured with immunoSEQ multiplex PCR; TCRdb has only the in-frame clones, and not every one. This table has 40,000 to 65,000 clones, 70% to 85% appearing once. The material was CD4+ T cells from blood, obtained before liver transplant. The clonotype was recovered from a human donor who received a liver transplant. This rearrangement joins TRBV11-1 to TRBJ2-1; unclear D gene. CDR3 sequence (DNA): TGTGCCAGCAGCTTGGGCGTAACGAGGAACAATGAGCAGTTCTTC. Translation: CASSLGVTRNNEQFF.